What follows describes a single TCR beta chain. This clonotype was seen only a few times. No antigen is known for it. No qualities accompany the bases; no much larger clone lies one base away. To demonstrate the VDJtools post-analysis software, the study profiled TCR beta repertoires from the peripheral blood of around 13 young patients with multiple sclerosis. The multiple sclerosis patients were children and adolescents between about 6 and 16 years of age. This sample was included in a study of post-analysis software for immune sequencing data (dated by TCRdb to between 2014 and 2017). In terms of the full investigation: Recorded disease courses included relapsing-remitting, secondary progressive and progressive-relapsing multiple sclerosis, with some patients lacking subtype annotation. The patient repertoires were set against 10 to 11 previously published healthy control repertoires from donors whose ages ranged from roughly 6 to 26 years. A subset of samples was prepared in parallel using single-end sample barcoding, then pooled and co-amplified after Illumina adapter ligation.

Study-wide findings and limitations: Significantly higher frequencies in patients than in controls were found for roughly 5 TRBV segments, including TRBV5-6, TRBV5-1 and TRBV20-1. Multiple sclerosis patients had significantly lower normalized Chao1 diversity than controls, a result that suggests substantial peripheral T-cell clonal expansion. The control group was slightly older than the multiple sclerosis patient group. When samples were clustered directly using the F measure, samples prepared in the same batch co-clustered strongly, which prompted a batch-effect correction.

As encoded in the germline V gene, CDR1 is SQVTM while CDR2 is ANQGSEA. Unmatched junction bases come to 4, with V trimmed by 4 bases and J by 5 bases. CDR3 length: 13 amino acids, cysteine to phenylalanine. The retained sequence is limited to the CDR3, 39 bases, with the frame set at the first base. The receptor library was made with PCR. This sample was sequenced with an Illumina HiSeq 2500. Unique molecular identifiers were incorporated into TCR beta cDNA libraries to reduce PCR and sequencing biases. Every 1 to 10 million input T cells yielded some 500,000 cDNA molecules, meaning each molecule approximated one T cell. The patient libraries were prepared and sequenced with the same protocol used for the earlier healthy control dataset. Within a given batch, samples were prepared together, multiplexed and sequenced on the same HiSeq lane. Under the source paper's analysis protocol: MIGEC was used to process the raw barcoded reads, and molecular identifier groups with only a single read were discarded before consensus assembly and CDR3 extraction. VDJtools was used for post-analysis of the clonotype tables, and diversity was normalized by down-sampling every dataset to the size of the smallest sample. In repertoire overlap clustering, CDR3 amino acid sequences, but not nucleotide sequences, were matched to correct batch-related cross-sample contamination. The raw public data were reprocessed by TCRdb itself: fastp quality trimming at Q25, MiXCR clonotype calling, in-frame beta chains only. Every entry covers one CDR3 protein and lists the most common genes and DNA from its rows. These V and J calls rely on TCRdb rather than the paper's analysis. This sample holds roughly 540,000 distinct CDR3 sequences; 30% to 40% were observed only once. The top ten hold 4.5% to 7.5% of the sample.

The sequence came from a girl younger than 18 with multiple sclerosis. The specimen was blood. Recombination joined TRBV29-1 with TRBJ2-5; TRBD1 fits 10 bases in the junction. CDR3 protein: CSVGDRGAETQYF. The DNA sequence follows: TGCAGCGTTGGGGACAGGGGAGCGGAGACCCAGTACTTC.